Each of the 28 T cell receptor beta chains below was sequenced from the same sample in a study of blood T cell repertoires in COVID-19. Libraries were prepared by immunoSEQ multiplex PCR; TCRdb keeps only in-frame clonotypes and omits some of them. The repertoire includes around 250,000 clones, about 83% of them detected once, and 5.7% sits in the top ten. Sequencing was carried out using peripheral blood. The source of these receptors is an elderly man with acute or convalescent COVID-19.

The CDR3 sequence: CASKSGSNTGELFF. The CDR3 region has the DNA TGCGCCAGCAAAAGCGGATCTAACACCGGGGAGCTGTTTTTT. The chain links TRBV10-1 to TRBJ2-2; D may be TRBD2 (5 bases). CDR3 length: 14 amino acids. CDR1 and CDR2 (germline): WNHNN, SYGVQD (reference sequence). The V gene lost 7 bases and the J gene lost 2 bases, with 11 bases spanning the gap.

V gene TRBV7-9 combines with J gene TRBJ2-1, with D unresolved. Germline V gene lookup returns CDR1 SEHNR and CDR2 FQNEAQ (reference sequence). This CDR3 has 15 amino acids. Trimming took off 0 bases at V and 6 bases at J, with 12 bases between the two ends. CDR3 loop: CASSLAEVPGNEQFF. CDR3 DNA: TGTGCCAGCAGCTTAGCAGAGGTTCCTGGCAATGAGCAGTTCTTC. Full variable domain (remainder filled in from reference TRBV7-9 and TRBJ2-1): DTGVSQNPRHKITKRGQNVTFRCDPISEHNRLYWYRQTLGQGPEFLTYFQNEAQLEKSRLLSDRFSAERPKGSFSTLEIQRTEQGDSAMYLCASSLAEVPGNEQFFGPGTRLTVL.

This chain joins TRBV28 and TRBJ1-2; a weak D match, TRBD1 (6 bases). The CDR3 covers 14 residues. In germline, CDR1 is MDHEN, CDR2 SYDVKM. The V and J ends lost 6 bases and 2 bases respectively, with 13 bases between them. This CDR3 reads CASRVSGQNYGYTF. The CDR3 DNA sequence: TGTGCCAGCAGAGTTTCAGGACAGAACTATGGCTACACCTTC.

Concerning this clone itself: Other DNA sequences from this sample encode an identical CDR3 as well. The V call is TRBV19, the J call TRBJ1-1, with D perhaps matching TRBD1 (6 bases). The CDR3 runs 14 residues. The V gene lost 5 bases and the J gene lost 2 bases, with 12 bases spanning the gap. From germline, CDR1 is LNHDA and CDR2 SQIVND (reference sequence). The CDR3 here is CASSLTGTNTEAFF. CDR3 nucleotides: TGTGCCAGTAGTCTAACCGGGACAAACACTGAAGCTTTCTTT.

V usage is TRBV7-2 and J usage is TRBJ1-1; 8 bases fit TRBD1. Germline loops: CDR1 SGHTA, CDR2 FQGNSA. The CDR3 totals 14 residues. Trimming cost V 6 bases and J 4 bases; bases outside gene matches: 7. As DNA, the CDR3 is TGTGCCAGCAGTCGGACAGGGATCGGCACTGAAGCTTTCTTT. Protein: CASSRTGIGTEAFF. Using reference TRBV7-2 and TRBJ1-1 for the parts outside the CDR3, the full variable domain is GAGVSQSPSNKVTEKGKDVELRCDPISGHTALYWYRQSLGQGLEFLIYFQGNSAPDKSGLPSDRFSAERTGGSVSTLTIQRTQQEDSAVYLCASSRTGIGTEAFFGQGTRLTVV.

This chain uses TRBV5-1 with TRBJ2-1; perhaps TRBD2 as D (6 bases). CDR3 length: 13 residues. Germline CDR1 and CDR2: SGHRS and YFSETQ. V was clipped by 3 bases and J by 8 bases, with 12 bases between them. The CDR3 sequence: CASSSRGSDEQFF. CDR3 DNA: TGCGCCAGCAGCTCCCGGGGGAGCGATGAGCAGTTCTTC.

The CDR3 bases are TGTGCCATCAGTGAGTCTATGGGGGGTGAGCAGTTCTTC. Translating gives CAISESMGGEQFF. V gene TRBV10-3 combines with J gene TRBJ2-1, with D possibly TRBD2 on 6 matching bases. CDR3 length: 13 residues. Germline V gene lookup returns CDR1 ENHRY and CDR2 SYGVKD. The ends were cut back, 0 bases at V and 9 bases at J, with 9 bases in the middle.

Here the CDR3 reads CASSPRGYSPLHF. In DNA, the CDR3 is TGTGCCAGCAGCCCCAGGGGTTATTCACCCCTCCACTTT. The chain employs TRBV14 and TRBJ1-6, with a possible D match to TRBD1 (6 bases). The V gene lost 4 bases and the J gene lost 8 bases, with 9 bases spanning the gap. Germline-derived CDR1 and CDR2 are SGHDN and FVKESK. The CDR3 has 13 amino acids.

The rearrangement joins TRBV12-1 to TRBJ2-5; TRBD1, as called in the table, went unchecked against the DNA. TRBV12-1 counts as a pseudogene. The CDR3 extends over 14 amino acids. CDR3 protein: CASSTRQKTETQYF. The DNA of the CDR3 is TGTGCCAGCAGCACCAGACAGAAAACGGAGACCCAGTACTTC.

CDR3 protein: CASSDSEDSPLHF. Here the CDR3 DNA reads TGTGCCAGTAGCGACAGTGAGGATTCACCCCTCCACTTT. The V gene is TRBV19, the J gene TRBJ1-6; maybe TRBD1 (5 bases). The ends were cut back, 6 bases at V and 8 bases at J, with 11 bases in the middle. This CDR3 is built from 13 residues. Germline CDR1 and CDR2: LNHDA and SQIVND (reference sequence). Based on the CDR3 plus reference TRBV19 and TRBJ1-6, the full variable domain is DGGITQSPKYLFRKEGQNVTLSCEQNLNHDAMYWYRQDPGQGLRLIYYSQIVNDFQKGDIAEGYSVSREKKESFPLTVTSAQKNPTAFYLCASSDSEDSPLHFGNGTRLTVT.

The chain joins TRBV3-1 (or the pseudogene TRBV3-2) to TRBJ2-3; 13 bases fit TRBD2. The germline CDR1 and CDR2 sequences are LGHDT and YNNKEL (reference sequence). Germline trimming cut 0 bases from V and 2 bases from J; bases unmatched to any gene: 5. The CDR3 has 18 amino acids. In nucleotides, the CDR3 is TGTGCCAGCAGCCAAGAGGGGACTAGCGGGGACTACACAGATACGCAGTATTTT. As protein: CASSQEGTSGDYTDTQYF.

The V call is TRBV19, the J call TRBJ1-2; 7 bases are shared with TRBD1. The CDR3 totals 14 residues. Trimming at V came to 5 bases and at J to 2 bases, leaving 5 bases not matched to a gene. Germline V gene lookup returns CDR1 LNHDA and CDR2 SQIVND (reference sequence). This CDR3 is CASSRTGLNYGYTF. The CDR3 coding sequence is TGTGCCAGTAGTCGGACAGGATTAAACTATGGCTACACCTTC.

The V call is TRBV5-6, the J call TRBJ1-5; 7 positions match TRBD1. This CDR3 contains 15 residues. Per the germline V gene, CDR1 is SGHDT and CDR2 is YYEEEE. The junction had 7 bases not matched to a gene; V was cut back by 2 bases and J by 5 bases. The CDR3 is CASSFSGQSHQPQHF. CDR3 nucleotides: TGTGCCAGCAGCTTCTCGGGACAGTCTCATCAGCCCCAGCATTTT. The full variable domain, rest sourced from reference TRBV5-6 and TRBJ1-5, is DAGVTQSPTHLIKTRGQQVTLRCSPKSGHDTVSWYQQALGQGPQFIFQYYEEEERQRGNFPDRFSGHQFPNYSSELNVNALLLGDSALYLCASSFSGQSHQPQHFGDGTRLSIL.

The chain recombines TRBV27 with TRBJ1-5, with D unclear. This CDR3 comprises 15 residues. The V gene's germline CDR1 is MNHEY and CDR2 SMNVEV (reference sequence). Trimming shortened V by 5 bases and J by 5 bases, and 16 bases separated the two germline ends. CDR3 in DNA: TGTGCCAGCAGTAGATCCCCGGTGGGCCATCAGCCCCAGCATTTT. Residues: CASSRSPVGHQPQHF.

The chain is built from TRBV21-1 and TRBJ2-5; whether TRBD2, the table's D call, matches the DNA was not checked. TRBV21-1 is marked as a pseudogene. This CDR3 contains 17 residues. Written as DNA, the CDR3 is TGTGCCAGCAGCAAAAGGACTAGCGGCGAGTGGGGAGAGACCCAGTACTTC. Translating it yields CASSKRTSGEWGETQYF.

V is TRBV3-1 (or the pseudogene TRBV3-2) and J is TRBJ1-2; D gene uncertain. V was trimmed by 0 bases and J by 8 bases, leaving 10 bases between them. CDR3 size: 13 residues. CDR1 and CDR2 (germline): LGHDT, YNNKEL (reference sequence). In DNA form, the CDR3 reads TGTGCCAGCAGCCAAGAGCCTGTCGCGGGCTACACCTTC. It translates to CASSQEPVAGYTF.

In its sample, this clone was seen many times. V usage is TRBV28 and J usage is TRBJ2-1; perhaps TRBD2 as D (5 bases). The CDR3 has 17 residues. Trimming took off 5 bases at V and 6 bases at J, with 23 bases between the two ends. In germline, CDR1 is MDHEN, CDR2 SYDVKM. CDR3 residues: CASSPPARVRRVNEQFF. CDR3 bases: TGTGCCAGCAGTCCCCCCGCCCGGGTCCGGCGGGTCAATGAGCAGTTCTTC.

In its sample, this clone was seen a few times. The rearrangement uses TRBV2 and TRBJ1-1, with 7 bases that match TRBD1. The J segment lost 1 base and the V segment lost 6 bases, leaving 8 bases of the junction unmatched. This CDR3 spans 15 amino acids. Per germline, CDR1 SNHLY and CDR2 FYNNEI. For the CDR3, the DNA is TGTGCCAGCAGGGCGACAGGGTCGGGGAACACTGAAGCTTTCTTT. Protein product: CASRATGSGNTEAFF.

A word on this clone: This may arise from a read error, as a much more abundant clone is one base away. This CDR3 is also generated by other DNA sequences in the sample. This chain connects TRBV3-1 (or the pseudogene TRBV3-2) to TRBJ2-7; 11 nucleotides match TRBD2. The V and J ends lost 5 bases and 6 bases, in that order; junction bases with no gene match: 9. This CDR3 contains 15 residues. Germline CDR1 reads LGHDT; CDR2 reads YNNKEL (reference sequence). The CDR3 sequence is CASSETSGTSGEQYF. The CDR3 DNA sequence: TGTGCCAGCAGCGAGACATCTGGGACTAGCGGCGAGCAGTACTTC.

The rearrangement uses TRBV5-1 and TRBJ2-5; weak D call: TRBD1 (5 bases). This CDR3 has 16 amino acids. Germline assignment: CDR1 SGHRS and CDR2 YFSETQ. V was clipped by 0 bases and J by 5 bases, with 17 bases between them. CDR3 region: CASSLAPSGLGETQYF. The CDR3 nucleotides are TGCGCCAGCAGCTTGGCTCCTTCAGGGTTGGGGGAGACCCAGTACTTC.

The J gene is TRBJ2-5, the V gene TRBV29-1, with TRBD2 identical over 7 bases. This CDR3 has 14 residues. CDR1 SQVTM and CDR2 ANQGSEA come from the germline V gene. V shed 7 bases and J 1 base; nucleotides not matched to a gene: 9. CDR3: CSGRASGAQETQYF. The CDR3 DNA reads as TGCAGCGGGAGGGCTAGCGGAGCCCAAGAGACCCAGTACTTC.

This clone was detected once. The gene calls are TRBV24-1 and TRBJ2-1, with 8 bases aligning to TRBD2. V was clipped by 7 bases and J by 6 bases; unmatched bases: 10. The CDR3 covers 15 residues. The germline CDR1 and CDR2 sequences are KGHDR and SFDVKD. The CDR3 protein is CATSSAGEGSNEQFF. CDR3 coding DNA: TGTGCCACCAGCTCAGCGGGAGAGGGTTCCAATGAGCAGTTCTTC.

This clone was detected only a few times. The chain has TRBV18 and TRBJ1-2; 7 bases line up with TRBD1. Trimming took 10 bases from V and 2 from J; bases not matched to a gene: 10. The CDR3 sequence is 14 residues long. Germline V lookup: CDR1 KGHSH, CDR2 LQKENI. CDR3 coding DNA: TGTGCCACCTCCGATACAGGGGACAACTATGGCTACACCTTC. Translated, it gives CATSDTGDNYGYTF.

This clone turned up a few times. The chain combines TRBV5-1 with TRBJ2-5, with D perhaps TRBD1 (5 bases). Germline CDR1 is SGHRS and CDR2 is YFSETQ. Trimming pared 3 bases from V and 11 bases from J, leaving 23 bases between. The CDR3 totals 15 residues. CDR3 DNA sequence: TGCGCCAGCAGCTCGCACGCGCGAGAACAGGAGCCTCAGTACTTC. As protein: CASSSHAREQEPQYF.

V usage is TRBV28 and J usage is TRBJ1-3; D call uncertain. This CDR3 contains 16 residues. The V gene's germline CDR1 is MDHEN and CDR2 SYDVKM. The V end was cut by 8 bases, the J end by 0 bases, with 17 bases between. CDR3 DNA sequence: TGTGCCAGCCATCCGGGCCCGGGGTACTCTGGAAACACCATATATTTT. This codes for CASHPGPGYSGNTIYF.

This clone was seen only a few times. The chain links TRBV5-1 to TRBJ2-3; 12 bases fit TRBD2. The CDR3 length is 16 residues. Trimming took 4 bases from V and 4 from J; bases not matched to a gene: 7. CDR1 SGHRS and CDR2 YFSETQ come from the germline V gene. The CDR3 is CASSLLAGGPADTQYF. The CDR3 DNA is TGCGCCAGCAGCCTGCTAGCGGGGGGGCCGGCAGATACGCAGTATTTT.

The V call is TRBV19, the J call TRBJ2-1; 8 positions match TRBD1. CDR3 size: 13 residues. Germline CDR1 reads LNHDA; CDR2 reads SQIVND (reference sequence). The trim removed 6 bases at V and 8 bases at J, leaving 6 bases unmatched. CDR3 residues: CASSTAGGYEQFF. The CDR3 bases are TGTGCCAGTAGCACTGCAGGGGGCTATGAGCAGTTCTTC.

The rearrangement uses TRBV19 and TRBJ2-7; 10 bases match TRBD2. Unmatched junction bases numbered 7, after V lost 7 bases and J lost 7 bases. The V gene's germline CDR1 is LNHDA and CDR2 SQIVND (reference sequence). The CDR3 has 13 amino acids. CDR3 coding DNA: TGTGCCAGTAACAGCGGGAGGGCGGTTGAGCAGTACTTC. This codes for CASNSGRAVEQYF.